This T cell receptor (beta chain) was obtained from a study of TIL therapy for anti-PD-1-resistant metastatic lung cancer. Looking at the study overall: By whole-exome sequencing, median non-synonymous tumor mutation burden was roughly 1.6 mutations per megabase.

This was the immunoSEQ v3 assay. Each library reached some 2 million read pairs, or roughly 4.5-6.5 million at deep level. Profiled with immunoSEQ multiplex PCR; TCRdb holds only in-frame clones, not every one. The table records 45,000 to 75,000 clones, around 87% of them present only once. The V gene lost 4 bases and the J gene lost 0 bases, with 12 bases spanning the gap. Germline loops: CDR1 SGHRS, CDR2 YFSETQ. The CDR3 extends over 15 amino acids. Described time point: pre-treatment sample, taken before nivolumab and TIL therapy. Adults with stage 4 NSCLC were enrolled in a phase I trial. This chain links TRBV5-1 with TRBJ2-3; D remains ambiguous. This TCR came from a person aged 30 to 80 with non-small cell lung cancer. This material consisted of blood, taken at baseline. In DNA form, the CDR3 reads TGCGCCAGCAGCCCCCGACCGATAAGCACAGATACGCAGTATTTT. Encoded protein: CASSPRPISTDTQYF.